The 25 T cell receptor beta chains given below trace back to one sample, sequenced in a study of long-term antiretroviral therapy in people with HIV. Survey-level resolution applied to immunoSEQ assay v3.0. Sequenced by immunoSEQ multiplex PCR; TCRdb stores in-frame clones only, minus some. Here the sample spans more than 30,000 clones, about 76% being singletons. Source: unsorted PBMCs, taken 1.9 years after starting antiretroviral therapy. These receptors were obtained from a man aged 18 to 29 with HIV.

Only a few counts were recorded for this clone. The V call is TRBV6-6, the J call TRBJ2-1; 13 nucleotides line up with TRBD2. Germline assignment: CDR1 MNHNY and CDR2 SVGAGI (reference sequence). The V gene end was trimmed by 6 bases and the J gene end by 2 bases; junction bases not matched to a gene: 4. The CDR3 covers 16 residues. The CDR3 spells CASSWTSGGPYNEQFF. The CDR3 DNA follows: TGTGCCAGCAGCTGGACTAGCGGGGGCCCCTACAATGAGCAGTTCTTC.

This chain connects TRBV6-5 to TRBJ1-2; D remains ambiguous. This CDR3 comprises 13 residues. V was pared by 4 bases and J by 6 bases, with 12 bases between. Germline V gene data show CDR1 as MNHEY and CDR2 as SVGAGI. Here the CDR3 DNA reads TGTGCCAGCAGTTTCGGGCAGTTTAATGGCTACACCTTC. Its translation is CASSFGQFNGYTF.

V usage is TRBV5-5 and J usage is TRBJ2-7, with TRBD2 matching 7 bases. This CDR3 is 12 amino acids long. Germline CDR1 and CDR2: SGHKS and YYEKEE (reference sequence). V shed 4 bases, J shed 7 bases, and the junction held 5 bases outside the gene matches. The CDR3 sequence: CASSPSGGEQYF. In DNA form, the CDR3 reads TGTGCCAGCAGCCCTTCGGGGGGTGAGCAGTACTTC. Full variable domain (remainder filled in from reference TRBV5-5 and TRBJ2-7): DAGVTQSPTHLIKTRGQQVTLRCSPISGHKSVSWYQQVLGQGPQFIFQYYEKEERGRGNFPDRFSARQFPNYSSELNVNALLLGDSALYLCASSPSGGEQYFGPGTRLTVT.

This chain joins TRBV7-9 and TRBJ2-3, with D unresolved. The V gene lost 1 base and the J gene lost 1 base, with 12 bases spanning the gap. The length of the CDR3 is 16 residues. CDR1 and CDR2 (germline): SEHNR, FQNEAQ (reference sequence). In DNA, the CDR3 is TGTGCCAGCAGCTTAGATCTGGGGTCAGGCACAGATACGCAGTATTTT. It encodes CASSLDLGSGTDTQYF.

This chain connects TRBV5-4 to TRBJ2-5; TRBD2 might be the D (8 bases). CDR3 size: 19 residues. Germline V lookup: CDR1 SGHNT, CDR2 YYREEE (reference sequence). Trimming took 1 base from V and 5 from J, leaving 27 bases between them. As DNA, the CDR3 is TGTGCCAGCAGCTTGAAACAGGGGACTGGAGCGGGAGTGAGGGAGACCCAGTACTTC. Its protein product is CASSLKQGTGAGVRETQYF.

The chain combines TRBV28 with TRBJ2-4; D gene unclear. The CDR3 contains 14 residues. V lost 2 bases, J lost 16 bases, and 21 bases lay in between. Germline loops: CDR1 MDHEN, CDR2 SYDVKM. The CDR3 is CASSLVAGVQIVYF. CDR3 sequence (DNA): TGTGCCAGCAGTTTAGTTGCTGGGGTACAGATCGTATACTTC.

This clone has only one observation. The V and J genes are TRBV15 and TRBJ2-3; a weak D match, TRBD2 (6 bases). The CDR3 is made up of 16 amino acids. V lost 1 base and J lost 0, with 11 bases in between. Germline CDR1 is LNHNV and CDR2 is YYDKDF (reference sequence). CDR3 residues: CATSRAPGDSTDTQYF. CDR3 in DNA: TGTGCCACCAGCAGAGCCCCGGGAGATAGCACAGATACGCAGTATTTT.

This clone has only one observation. Its ends do not fully match the called genes, so a read error is possible. The chain couples TRBV7-7 to TRBJ1-5; 9 nucleotides agree with TRBD1. CDR3 size: 17 residues. In germline, CDR1 is SSHAT, CDR2 FNYEAQ (reference sequence). The CDR3 nucleotides are TGTGCTAGCAGCTTAGCGCCGACAGGGGGTAGCAATCAGCCCCAGCATTTT. Translated, it gives CASSLAPTGGSNQPQHF. The full variable domain, rest sourced from reference TRBV7-7 and TRBJ1-5, is GAGVSQSPRYKVTKRGQDVTLRCDPISSHATLYWYQQALGQGPEFLTYFNYEAQPDKSGLPSDRFSAERPEGSISTLTIQRTEQRDSAMYRCASSLAPTGGSNQPQHFGDGTRLSIL.

The chain has TRBV5-1 and TRBJ1-1; D is unresolved. CDR3 size: 15 residues. Germline-derived CDR1 and CDR2 are SGHRS and YFSETQ. Trimming removed 1 base from V and 4 bases from J, with 14 bases in between. The CDR3 here is CASSLIGTSGTEAFF. The CDR3 nucleotides read TGCGCCAGCAGCTTGATAGGCACTTCGGGCACTGAAGCTTTCTTT.

The chain employs TRBV1 and TRBJ1-1. TRBV1 is an annotated pseudogene. This CDR3 has 11 amino acids. For the CDR3, the DNA is TGCACCAGCAAGATGAGGGGAGAGGCTTTCTTT. This translates into CTSKMRGEAFF.

The chain employs TRBV19 and TRBJ1-2, with TRBD1 matching 9 bases. The CDR3 covers 16 residues. With 3 bases clipped from V and 10 bases from J, the junction kept 15 bases outside the gene matches. Germline CDR1 and CDR2: LNHDA and SQIVND (reference sequence). In DNA, the CDR3 is TGTGCCAGTAGTATGGCCGGGACAGGGCATAGGAGGGACTACACCTTC. Its protein is CASSMAGTGHRRDYTF.

J is TRBJ2-2 and V is TRBV7-6, with D possibly TRBD1 on 6 matching bases. The ends were cut back, 5 bases at V and 7 bases at J, with 17 bases in the middle. Germline values: CDR1 SGHVS, CDR2 FNYEAQ. The CDR3 is 15 amino acids. The DNA for the CDR3 is TGTGCCAGCAGCCAAGGGGTCCAAGGGGGCGGGGAGCTGTTTTTT. Its protein product is CASSQGVQGGGELFF.

The gene calls are TRBV30 and TRBJ1-6; 9 bases agree with TRBD1. V was pared by 3 bases and J by 4 bases, with 13 bases of the junction left unmatched. CDR1 and CDR2 from the germline V gene are GTSNPN and SVGIG (reference sequence). The CDR3 consists of 18 residues. The CDR3 loop is CAWSLGQGRFGYNSPLHF. The CDR3 bases are TGTGCCTGGAGCCTCGGACAGGGGAGATTTGGTTATAATTCACCCCTCCACTTT.

The chain employs TRBV6-4 and TRBJ2-2, with a tentative D call TRBD2 (7 bases). Per germline, CDR1 MRHNA and CDR2 SNTAGT. Trimming cost V 2 bases and J 4 bases, with 14 bases left between them. The CDR3 loop spans 16 amino acids. The CDR3 DNA reads TGTGCCAGCAGTGACGGTGGGGGGGCGAGCACCGGGGAGCTGTTTTTT. Translated: CASSDGGGASTGELFF.

In regard to this clone: One end of the junction fails to match germline, which may point to a read error. This chain joins TRBV5-6 and TRBJ2-7, with D perhaps TRBD1 (7 bases). The CDR3 length is 11 residues. Per germline, CDR1 SGHDT and CDR2 YYEEEE. Here the CDR3 DNA reads TGTGCCAGCTCTCGGAGGGGGCCCCAAAACTTC. Translation gives CASSRRGPQNF. Full variable domain (remainder filled in from reference TRBV5-6 and TRBJ2-7): DAGVTQSPTHLIKTRGQQVTLRCSPKSGHDTVSWYQQALGQGPQFIFQYYEEEERQRGNFPDRFSGHQFPNYSSELNVNALLLGDSALYLCASSRRGPQNFGPGTRLTVT.

This chain uses TRBV4-2 with TRBJ2-3; 7 nucleotides line up with TRBD2. The CDR3 runs to 17 residues. Unmatched junction bases numbered 9, after V lost 0 bases and J lost 3 bases. Germline V lookup: CDR1 LGHNA, CDR2 YNFKEQ. The CDR3 DNA reads TGTGCCAGCAGCCAAGATCTTTCGGGGGGAAAGACAGATACGCAGTATTTT. It translates to CASSQDLSGGKTDTQYF.

This rearrangement joins TRBV28 to TRBJ1-2; TRBD1 might be the D (6 bases). Trimming took off 5 bases at V and 5 bases at J, with 30 bases between the two ends. The CDR3 extends over 19 amino acids. Germline V lookup: CDR1 MDHEN, CDR2 SYDVKM. CDR3 nucleotide sequence: TGTGCCAGCAGTCCCGTCGTGGGTCAGGGGACTCACAGAGGGTATGGCTACACCTTC. It translates to CASSPVVGQGTHRGYGYTF.

The V gene is TRBV6-1, the J gene TRBJ1-6; D remains ambiguous. V was trimmed by 2 bases and J by 5 bases, leaving 7 bases between them. This CDR3 spans 14 amino acids. CDR1 and CDR2 (germline): MNHNS, SASEGT. CDR3 region: CASSEPGNNSPLHF. In nucleotides, the CDR3 is TGTGCCAGCAGTGAACCGGGTAATAATTCACCCCTCCACTTT.

This chain uses TRBV28 with TRBJ2-5; 10 nucleotides match TRBD1. In germline, CDR1 is MDHEN, CDR2 SYDVKM. Trimming took 1 base from V and 5 from J; bases not matched to a gene: 10. The CDR3 is 17 amino acids. CDR3 loop: CASSLSRGQGIVETQYF. The CDR3 nucleotides read TGTGCCAGCAGTTTATCGCGGGGACAGGGGATAGTGGAGACCCAGTACTTC.

This sequence joins TRBV18 and TRBJ2-1; 8 bases agree with TRBD2. Germline CDR1 is KGHSH and CDR2 is LQKENI. The CDR3 has 15 amino acids. The junction had 3 bases not matched to a gene; V was cut back by 1 base and J by 4 bases. The CDR3 sequence is CASSPLAGLYNEQFF. The CDR3 nucleotides read TGTGCCAGCTCACCACTAGCGGGGCTATACAATGAGCAGTTCTTC.

The J gene is TRBJ2-7, the V gene TRBV7-9, with 7 bases fitting TRBD1. J lost 7 bases, V lost 2 bases, and 5 bases had no gene match. This CDR3 has 13 residues. The germline V gene has CDR1 SEHNR and CDR2 FQNEAQ (reference sequence). CDR3 DNA sequence: TGTGCCAGCAGCTTAACAGGGGCTCGAGAGCAGTACTTC. Translation gives CASSLTGAREQYF.

The rearrangement uses TRBV5-1 and TRBJ1-2; D is unclear. The germline CDR1 and CDR2 sequences are SGHRS and YFSETQ. The CDR3 is made up of 14 amino acids. V was pared by 5 bases and J by 5 bases, with 16 bases between. Here the CDR3 DNA reads TGCGCCAGCAGACCCGAACGGCCCGGGTATGGCTACACCTTC. This sequence encodes CASRPERPGYGYTF.

The rearrangement joins TRBV7-9 to TRBJ1-5; D is perhaps TRBD1 (6 bases). Germline V gene sequence: CDR1 SEHNR, CDR2 FQNEAQ (reference sequence). V was trimmed by 1 base and J by 4 bases, leaving 11 bases between them. This CDR3 has 15 amino acids. CDR3: CASSLEGGANQPQHF. The DNA of the CDR3 is TGTGCCAGCAGCTTAGAGGGGGGCGCAAATCAGCCCCAGCATTTT.

The genes are TRBV28 and TRBJ1-1; 8 bases fit TRBD1. This CDR3 is 14 amino acids long. The J segment lost 4 bases and the V segment lost 6 bases, leaving 7 bases of the junction unmatched. Germline CDR1 is MDHEN and CDR2 is SYDVKM. The CDR3 DNA is TGTGCCAGCAGCCACCAGGGGGCGGCCACTGAAGCTTTCTTT. Its protein product is CASSHQGAATEAFF.

The chain recombines TRBV18 with TRBJ1-5; 7 bases are a match to TRBD1. CDR3 length: 14 amino acids. Losses at the gene ends were 1 base for V and 6 bases for J; bases not matched to a gene: 3. Germline-derived CDR1 and CDR2 are KGHSH and LQKENI. The CDR3 is CASSPLGTAQPQHF. CDR3 in DNA: TGTGCCAGCTCACCACTCGGGACAGCTCAGCCCCAGCATTTT.